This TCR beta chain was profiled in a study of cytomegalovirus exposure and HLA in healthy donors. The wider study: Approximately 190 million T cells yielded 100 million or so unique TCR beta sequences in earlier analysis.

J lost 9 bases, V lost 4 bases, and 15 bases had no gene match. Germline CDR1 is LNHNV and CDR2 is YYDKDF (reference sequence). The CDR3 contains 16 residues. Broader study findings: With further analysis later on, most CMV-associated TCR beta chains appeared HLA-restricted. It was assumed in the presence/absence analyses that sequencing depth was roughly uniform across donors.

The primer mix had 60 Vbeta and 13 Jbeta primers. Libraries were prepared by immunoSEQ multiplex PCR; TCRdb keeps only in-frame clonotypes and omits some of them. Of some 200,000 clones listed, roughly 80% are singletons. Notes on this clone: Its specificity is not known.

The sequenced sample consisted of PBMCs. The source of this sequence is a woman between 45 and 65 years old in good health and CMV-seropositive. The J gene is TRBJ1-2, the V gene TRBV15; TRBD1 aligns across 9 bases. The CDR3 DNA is TGTGCCACCAGCATGGGTGGGACAGGGCCCCTCTGGAGCTACACCTTC. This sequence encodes CATSMGGTGPLWSYTF.